Following are 20 T cell receptor beta chains from one sample sequenced in a study of T cell responses to AZD1222 COVID-19 vaccine. The table came from immunoSEQ multiplex PCR; TCRdb's copy has only in-frame clones and leaves some out. The sample lists around 70,000 clones; about 90% were seen once. The sequences come from peripheral blood, collected on day 0 of AZD1222 vaccination. These receptor sequences come from an adult in good health.

By sample share, this clone is large (0.1 to 1%). This chain connects TRBV5-1 to TRBJ2-7; D is undetermined. The CDR3 consists of 12 residues. CDR1 is SGHRS and CDR2 is YFSETQ in the germline V gene. V was shortened by 2 bases and J by 0 bases, with 3 bases between the two germline ends. CDR3 region: CASSFSSYEQYF. DNA for the CDR3: TGCGCCAGCAGCTTTAGCTCCTACGAGCAGTACTTC.

This chain links TRBV10-3 with TRBJ2-7; TRBD2 aligns across 10 bases. Germline CDR1 reads ENHRY; CDR2 reads SYGVKD. V gave up 6 bases and J gave up 5 bases; unmatched junction bases: 7. The CDR3 contains 14 residues. The CDR3 sequence is CAISRLAGVHEQYF. The CDR3 DNA sequence: TGTGCCATCAGCCGTCTAGCGGGAGTGCACGAGCAGTACTTC.

The chain is built from TRBV6-5 and TRBJ1-4, with D possibly being TRBD1 (5 bases). The CDR3 contains 15 residues. CDR1 and CDR2 (germline): MNHEY, SVGAGI. V was shortened by 6 bases and J by 8 bases, with 19 bases between the two germline ends. The CDR3: CASSSKGISEEKLFF. The DNA for the CDR3 is TGTGCCAGCAGCTCGAAGGGGATAAGCGAGGAAAAACTGTTTTTT.

The chain links TRBV6-1 to TRBJ2-2; TRBD1 or TRBD2 may be the D gene (6 bases each). Trimming pared 4 bases from V and 4 bases from J, leaving 16 bases between. Germline CDR1 and CDR2: MNHNS and SASEGT. CDR3 length: 16 residues. Written as DNA, the CDR3 is TGTGCCAGCAGTGCGGGGGCGGGAAGTCCCACCGGGGAGCTGTTTTTT. Protein: CASSAGAGSPTGELFF.

This chain uses TRBV19 with TRBJ2-7, with 9 bases fitting TRBD2. Trimming at V came to 1 base and at J to 4 bases, leaving 5 bases not matched to a gene. Germline V gene sequence: CDR1 LNHDA, CDR2 SQIVND (reference sequence). The CDR3 is 15 residues long. The CDR3 region is CASSIAATSGYEQYF. As DNA, the CDR3 is TGTGCCAGTAGTATAGCCGCGACTAGCGGTTACGAGCAGTACTTC.

The rearrangement links TRBV19 to TRBJ2-7; 10 bases map to TRBD2. This CDR3 is built from 14 residues. The germline V gene has CDR1 LNHDA and CDR2 SQIVND (reference sequence). Trimming removed 4 bases from V and 3 bases from J; junction bases left unmatched: 3. The CDR3 spells CASSTGTSVYEQYF. The CDR3 DNA sequence: TGTGCCAGTAGTACAGGGACTAGCGTCTACGAGCAGTACTTC.

The J gene is TRBJ2-5, the V gene TRBV29-1, with 7 bases that match TRBD2. The CDR3 length is 15 residues. Trimming removed 4 bases from V and 1 base from J; junction bases left unmatched: 9. Germline V CDR1 and CDR2: SQVTM, ANQGSEA. The CDR3 DNA follows: TGCAGCGTTGTTCCGGTATCGGGAGGCCAAGAGACCCAGTACTTC. It codes for CSVVPVSGGQETQYF. The full variable domain, with the rest looked up from reference TRBV29-1 and TRBJ2-5, is SAVISQKPSRDICQRGTSLTIQCQVDSQVTMMFWYRQQPGQSLTLIATANQGSEATYESGFVIDKFPISRPNLTFSTLTVSNMSPEDSSIYLCSVVPVSGGQETQYFGPGTRLLVL.

The chain carries TRBV30 and TRBJ2-7; 10 bases fit TRBD1. CDR3 size: 17 residues. CDR1 GTSNPN and CDR2 SVGIG come from the germline V gene (reference sequence). J was trimmed by 4 bases and V by 0 bases; bases with no gene match: 12. The CDR3 spells CAWSVRWYEGQGYEQYF. The CDR3 nucleotides are TGTGCCTGGAGTGTACGTTGGTACGAGGGACAGGGGTACGAGCAGTACTTC.

V is TRBV11-2 and J is TRBJ2-7; D is possibly TRBD2 (5 bases). CDR3 length equals 15 residues. CDR1 and CDR2 (germline): SGHAT, FQNNGV. Trimming took 3 bases from V and 3 from J, leaving 15 bases between them. The CDR3 loop is CASSFSPDFGYEQYF. The CDR3 nucleotides are TGTGCCAGCAGCTTCTCGCCGGACTTCGGCTACGAGCAGTACTTC.

CDR3 amino acids: CASSQGTGFGYTF. DNA for the CDR3: TGTGCCAGCAGCCAAGGAACAGGGTTTGGCTACACCTTC. This chain uses TRBV11-3 with TRBJ1-2; D perhaps matches TRBD1 (6 bases). Trimming left V 5 bases short and J 7 bases short, with 14 bases between. Germline V gives CDR1 SGHNT, CDR2 YENEEA. The CDR3 is 13 amino acids.

The rearrangement links TRBV5-1 to TRBJ1-1; no definite D call. V lost 2 bases to trimming and J lost 4 bases, with 9 bases between them. This CDR3 spans 13 amino acids. Germline assignment: CDR1 SGHRS and CDR2 YFSETQ. For the CDR3, the DNA is TGCGCCAGCAGCTTAACTCCCACCACTGAAGCTTTCTTT. It codes for CASSLTPTTEAFF.

The gene calls are TRBV11-2 and TRBJ1-2; 9 bases match TRBD1. The CDR3 length is 17 residues. Germline V gives CDR1 SGHAT, CDR2 FQNNGV. After removal of 1 base from V and 8 bases from J, the junction contained 14 bases not matched to a gene. CDR3 bases: TGTGCCAGCAGCTTAGGATATCGCCGGGGACAGGGCGGGGGCTACACCTTC. As protein: CASSLGYRRGQGGGYTF.

V gene TRBV4-1 combines with J gene TRBJ1-4; possibly TRBD1 for D (5 bases). In germline, CDR1 is MGHRA, CDR2 YSYEKL. V was clipped by 2 bases and J by 4 bases, with 14 bases between them. This CDR3 comprises 16 residues. CDR3 sequence reads: CASSQYSGRVNEKLFF. As DNA, the CDR3 is TGCGCCAGCAGCCAATACTCGGGCAGGGTTAATGAAAAACTGTTTTTT.

This clone was seen only once. The rearrangement uses TRBV27 and TRBJ1-5; D might be TRBD1 (5 bases). The germline gives CDR1 MNHEY, CDR2 SMNVEV (reference sequence). V lost 5 bases and J 6 bases, leaving 20 bases between the germline ends. The CDR3 runs to 16 residues. In DNA form, the CDR3 reads TGTGCCAGCAGTCCGAGGATGGGGCCCTCCGGTCAGCCCCAGCATTTT. Translating it yields CASSPRMGPSGQPQHF.

This chain joins TRBV7-9 and TRBJ1-3; no reliable D call. The CDR3 spans 14 residues. CDR1 is SEHNR, CDR2 FQNEAQ, per germline (reference sequence). V lost 3 bases and J lost 0, with 6 bases in between. The CDR3 is CASSLGFSGNTIYF. The CDR3 DNA reads as TGTGCCAGCAGCTTGGGGTTCTCTGGAAACACCATATATTTT. Supplemented by reference TRBV7-9 and TRBJ1-3, the full variable domain reads DTGVSQNPRHKITKRGQNVTFRCDPISEHNRLYWYRQTLGQGPEFLTYFQNEAQLEKSRLLSDRFSAERPKGSFSTLEIQRTEQGDSAMYLCASSLGFSGNTIYFGEGSWLTVV.

The chain carries TRBV4-1 and TRBJ2-1; D is undetermined. The V end was cut by 0 bases, the J end by 5 bases, with 8 bases between. Germline-derived CDR1 and CDR2 are MGHRA and YSYEKL. The CDR3 is 14 residues long. The CDR3 protein is CASSQDSSNNEQFF. CDR3 nucleotide sequence: TGCGCCAGCAGCCAAGATAGTAGCAACAATGAGCAGTTCTTC.

The chain couples TRBV24-1 to TRBJ2-1, with 9 nucleotides matching TRBD1. Per germline, CDR1 KGHDR and CDR2 SFDVKD. V dropped 4 bases and J dropped 2; count of bases not matched to a gene: 5. The CDR3 has 16 amino acids. CDR3 in amino acids: CATSDTDRGPYNEQFF. The CDR3 DNA reads as TGTGCCACCAGTGACACGGACAGGGGCCCCTACAATGAGCAGTTCTTC.

CDR3 in amino acids: CASSYVYGGSGTEAFF. DNA of the CDR3: TGTGCCAGCAGTTATGTGTATGGGGGTTCGGGCACTGAAGCTTTCTTT. The chain uses TRBV6-5 and TRBJ1-1, with D perhaps matching TRBD1 (5 bases). V was trimmed by 3 bases and J by 4 bases, leaving 18 bases between them. Germline loops: CDR1 MNHEY, CDR2 SVGAGI. The CDR3 loop spans 16 amino acids.

The chain couples TRBV3-1 (or the pseudogene TRBV3-2) to TRBJ2-7, with TRBD2 identical over 12 bases. The J segment lost 6 bases and the V segment lost 4 bases, leaving 7 bases of the junction unmatched. This CDR3 has 15 residues. Germline V gene lookup returns CDR1 LGHDT and CDR2 YNNKEL (reference sequence). In DNA form, the CDR3 reads TGTGCCAGCAGCCCGTTGACTAGCGGGAGTAGCGAGCAGTACTTC. Translating gives CASSPLTSGSSEQYF.

The gene calls are TRBV20-1 and TRBJ1-1; a weak D match, TRBD1 (6 bases). In germline, CDR1 is DFQATT, CDR2 SNEGSKA (reference sequence). The length of the CDR3 is 11 residues. For the CDR3, the DNA is TGCAGGTGGGTCAGGGGCACTGAAGCTTTCTTT. It encodes CRWVRGTEAFF.